This TCR beta chain was obtained from a study of T cells in Graves' hyperthyroidism and ophthalmopathy. Regarding the study as a whole: For ophthalmopathy, model prediction preceded onset by a median around 7 months. Appearing also in blood were most of the thyroid clonotypes expanded above 0.001. Using 13 V-J features, a model discriminated ophthalmopathy from stable hyperthyroidism.

The CDR3 consists of 12 residues. CDR1 and CDR2 (germline): SNHLY, FYNNEI. Trimming pared 3 bases from V and 3 bases from J, leaving 6 bases between. Amplification yielded TCR beta CDR3 regions, with RNA transcripts as the source. HTBI primers were employed in a first-round RT-PCR of the TCR CDR3. TCRdb fed the multiplex PCR reads into MiXCR, producing one record per CDR3 protein. The sample has 650,000 to 800,000 distinct CDR3 sequences, 45% seen once. This clonotype was counted at least ten times. The antigen remains unidentified. For the diagnoses, clinical symptoms, serum thyroxine and TRAb, thyroid ultrasound and orbital computed tomography were used.

The source is an adult man with Graves' disease, either hyperthyroidism or ophthalmopathy (not recorded which). This chain uses TRBV2 with TRBJ2-7, with D maybe TRBD1 (5 bases). The sequencing input was peripheral blood or thyroid tissue (not recorded which). The CDR3 DNA sequence: TGTGCCAGCAGTGACAGGGTCTACGAGCAGTACTTC. The encoded protein is CASSDRVYEQYF.